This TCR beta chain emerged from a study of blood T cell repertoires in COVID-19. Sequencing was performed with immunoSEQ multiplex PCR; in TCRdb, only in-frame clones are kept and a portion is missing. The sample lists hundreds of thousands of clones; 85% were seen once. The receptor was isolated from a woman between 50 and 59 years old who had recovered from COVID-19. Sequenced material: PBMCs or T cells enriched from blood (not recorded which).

CDR3 region: CASSVGSFREAFF. CDR3 coding DNA: TGTGCCAGCAGCGTAGGTAGTTTTCGCGAAGCTTTCTTT. The chain carries TRBV7-9 and TRBJ1-1, with unresolved D. V was cut by 5 bases and J by 8 bases, with 15 bases left in between. The CDR3 consists of 13 residues. CDR1 and CDR2 from the germline V gene are SEHNR and FQNEAQ (reference sequence).